The 25 T cell receptor beta chains presented below share a single source sample, sequenced in a study of control samples from healthy donors and cancer patients. Using immunoSEQ multiplex PCR, the repertoire was profiled, and TCRdb retains in-frame clones only, with some absent. The repertoire has 130,000 or so clones, around 87% of them found once; the top ten carry over 7.5%. Input material: blood. These receptor sequences come from a middle-aged man in good health.

This chain links TRBV7-8 with TRBJ1-5; D gene uncertain. V dropped 2 bases and J dropped 0 bases, with 8 bases sitting between them. In germline, CDR1 is SGHVS, CDR2 FQNEAQ. The CDR3 covers 15 residues. The CDR3 loop reads CASSLIRNSNQPQHF. CDR3 DNA sequence: TGTGCCAGCAGCTTAATCAGGAATAGCAATCAGCCCCAGCATTTT.

The chain uses TRBV19 and TRBJ1-5, with D perhaps matching TRBD1 (5 bases). V was pared by 3 bases and J by 1 base, with 13 bases between. The CDR3 has 16 residues. Germline V gene lookup returns CDR1 LNHDA and CDR2 SQIVND (reference sequence). The CDR3 nucleotides are TGTGCCAGTAGTATGGAGGGGTTGTTGAGCAATCAGCCCCAGCATTTT. Amino acids: CASSMEGLLSNQPQHF.

The chain employs TRBV19 and TRBJ1-6; no firm D call. The CDR3 runs to 14 residues. Trimming took off 10 bases at V and 4 bases at J, with 14 bases between the two ends. Germline lookup yields CDR1 LNHDA and CDR2 SQIVND (reference sequence). The chain's CDR3 is CATSQTDYNSPLHF. In nucleotides, the CDR3 is TGTGCCACCAGTCAGACGGATTATAATTCACCCCTCCACTTT.

For the CDR3, the DNA is TGTGCCAGTAGTACCGGGACAGGGAGAAGAACTAATGAAAAACTGTTTTTT. It codes for CASSTGTGRRTNEKLFF. V and J are TRBV19 and TRBJ1-4; the match to TRBD1 covers 9 bases. The CDR3 spans 17 residues. Germline V lookup: CDR1 LNHDA, CDR2 SQIVND (reference sequence). With 4 bases clipped from V and 1 base from J, the junction kept 7 bases outside the gene matches.

The V gene is TRBV5-1, the J gene TRBJ1-2; 7 nucleotides agree with TRBD1. CDR3 length: 13 residues. Germline loops: CDR1 SGHRS, CDR2 YFSETQ. The junction had 3 bases not matched to a gene; V was cut back by 3 bases and J by 4 bases. The CDR3 sequence is CASSSGQPYGYTF. CDR3 DNA sequence: TGCGCCAGCAGCTCGGGACAGCCCTATGGCTACACCTTC.

Here the CDR3 DNA reads TGTGCCAGCAGCCCGGTGGGGAGGGTTATCACAGATACGCAGTATTTT. Its translation: CASSPVGRVITDTQYF. The J gene is TRBJ2-3, the V gene TRBV7-2; TRBD2 matches 7 bases. The CDR3 sequence is 16 residues long. V lost 5 bases, J lost 2 bases, and 10 bases stayed unmatched. Germline V gene data show CDR1 as SGHTA and CDR2 as FQGNSA. Looking up the rest from reference TRBV7-2 and TRBJ2-3 gives the full variable domain: GAGVSQSPSNKVTEKGKDVELRCDPISGHTALYWYRQSLGQGLEFLIYFQGNSAPDKSGLPSDRFSAERTGGSVSTLTIQRTQQEDSAVYLCASSPVGRVITDTQYFGPGTRLTVL.

This clone was found a few times. The chain joins TRBV6-1 to TRBJ2-6; 12 bases match TRBD1. The germline V gene encodes CDR1 MNHNS and CDR2 SASEGT. With 4 bases clipped from V and 2 bases from J, the junction kept 3 bases outside the gene matches. CDR3 size: 17 residues. DNA for the CDR3: TGTGCCAGCAGTGTCGGGACAGGGGGCACTGGGGCCAACGTCCTGACTTTC. Its translation: CASSVGTGGTGANVLTF.

This rearrangement joins TRBV10-2 to TRBJ1-1; D gene uncertain. The CDR3 loop spans 14 amino acids. V dropped 3 bases and J dropped 4 bases, with 12 bases sitting between them. Germline CDR1 WSHSY, CDR2 SAAADI. The CDR3 is CASSDGGGSTEAFF. The CDR3 nucleotides are TGCGCCAGCAGTGACGGAGGAGGGAGCACTGAAGCTTTCTTT.

The chain uses TRBV7-6 and TRBJ1-5; the D gene is possibly TRBD1 (6 bases). V gave up 0 bases and J gave up 6 bases, with 12 bases separating them. The CDR3 totals 15 residues. CDR1 and CDR2 from the germline V gene are SGHVS and FNYEAQ. The CDR3 DNA follows: TGTGCCAGCAGCTTAGCTGGGGGGCCGAGTCAGCCCCAGCATTTT. Translation: CASSLAGGPSQPQHF. Full variable domain (outside the CDR3, taken from reference TRBV7-6 and TRBJ1-5): GAGVSQSPRYKVTKRGQDVALRCDPISGHVSLYWYRQALGQGPEFLTYFNYEAQQDKSGLPNDRFSAERPEGSISTLTIQRTEQRDSAMYRCASSLAGGPSQPQHFGDGTRLSIL.

The chain is built from TRBV15 and TRBJ2-6; 7 nucleotides match TRBD1. Losses at the gene ends were 5 bases for V and 0 bases for J; bases not matched to a gene: 7. This CDR3 has 17 amino acids. Looked up from germline, CDR1 is LNHNV and CDR2 is YYDKDF (reference sequence). The CDR3 DNA is TGTGCCACCAGCTCCCGGGGACAGAGCTCTGGGGCCAACGTCCTGACTTTC. Translation: CATSSRGQSSGANVLTF.

The J gene is TRBJ2-3, the V gene TRBV30; D is perhaps TRBD1 (5 bases). The germline CDR1 and CDR2 sequences are GTSNPN and SVGIG (reference sequence). Trimming took 0 bases from V and 0 from J, leaving 13 bases between them. This CDR3 spans 16 amino acids. CDR3 amino acids: CAWSVSRVLSTDTQYF. CDR3 bases: TGTGCCTGGAGTGTATCCAGGGTCCTTAGCACAGATACGCAGTATTTT.

The chain employs TRBV27 and TRBJ2-3; no reliable D call. V dropped 3 bases and J dropped 1 base, with 5 bases sitting between them. The germline CDR1 and CDR2 sequences are MNHEY and SMNVEV (reference sequence). This CDR3 is built from 13 residues. The CDR3 DNA reads as TGTGCCAGCAGTTTTTACGGCACAGATACGCAGTATTTT. Translation gives CASSFYGTDTQYF.

J is TRBJ1-1 and V is TRBV4-2, with TRBD1 matching over 10 bases. J was trimmed by 11 bases and V by 1 base; bases with no gene match: 7. Germline assignment: CDR1 LGHNA and CDR2 YNFKEQ. CDR3 length: 14 amino acids. This CDR3 is CASSQGTGGERAFF. Written as DNA, the CDR3 is TGTGCCAGCAGCCAAGGGACAGGGGGGGAAAGGGCTTTCTTT.

J is TRBJ2-4 and V is TRBV19; D unclear. Trimming left V 0 bases short and J 1 base short, with 10 bases between. The CDR3 is 16 amino acids. Germline V gene data show CDR1 as LNHDA and CDR2 as SQIVND (reference sequence). The DNA for the CDR3 is TGTGCCAGTAGTATAGATGGCCGGGTTGCCAAAAACATTCAGTACTTC. Its protein product is CASSIDGRVAKNIQYF.

The chain joins TRBV2 to TRBJ2-2; TRBD1 matches 8 bases. V shed 1 base and J 4 bases; nucleotides not matched to a gene: 2. The CDR3 contains 15 residues. CDR1 is SNHLY and CDR2 is FYNNEI in the germline V gene. DNA of the CDR3: TGTGCCAGCAGTGAAGTTGGACAGGGCACCGGGGAGCTGTTTTTT. Translating gives CASSEVGQGTGELFF.

The V gene is TRBV7-9, the J gene TRBJ1-1; maybe TRBD1 (6 bases). The germline V and J ends were trimmed by 2 bases and 1 base, with 17 bases remaining between them. The CDR3 is 17 residues long. Germline V CDR1 and CDR2: SEHNR, FQNEAQ (reference sequence). As DNA, the CDR3 is TGTGCCAGCAGCTTAAAGGGCAGGGGTATTGCGAACACTGAAGCTTTCTTT. This gives the protein CASSLKGRGIANTEAFF.

The rearrangement uses TRBV7-2 and TRBJ1-5; tentatively, D is TRBD1 (5 bases). Germline CDR1 and CDR2: SGHTA and FQGNSA. V dropped 1 base and J dropped 6 bases, with 10 bases sitting between them. This CDR3 has 14 amino acids. The CDR3 DNA reads TGTGCCAGCAGCTTAGGGGGGGGAAGTCAGCCCCAGCATTTT. Encoded protein: CASSLGGGSQPQHF.

This chain's CDR3 is CASTLVAGASYNEQFF. The CDR3 DNA reads TGTGCCAGCACCCTTGTAGCGGGGGCCTCCTACAATGAGCAGTTCTTC. The V gene is TRBV27, the J gene TRBJ2-1, with 9 bases identical to TRBD2. Germline assignment: CDR1 MNHEY and CDR2 SMNVEV (reference sequence). V was pared by 7 bases and J by 0 bases, with 7 bases of the junction left unmatched. This CDR3 comprises 16 residues.

This chain joins TRBV4-3 and TRBJ2-2; 9 positions agree with TRBD2. Germline CDR1 is LGHNA and CDR2 is YSLEER. This CDR3 comprises 16 residues. The V gene end was trimmed by 4 bases and the J gene end by 7 bases; junction bases not matched to a gene: 10. The CDR3 protein is CASSPLGGGVGGELFF. The CDR3 coding sequence is TGCGCCAGCAGCCCACTTGGCGGGGGGGTCGGCGGGGAGCTGTTTTTT.

The gene calls are TRBV15 and TRBJ2-1; TRBD1 matches at 10 bases. The CDR3 sequence is 14 residues long. V was clipped by 6 bases and J by 7 bases; unmatched bases: 6. Germline values: CDR1 LNHNV, CDR2 YYDKDF (reference sequence). For the CDR3, the DNA is TGTGCCACCAGGGGGGACAGGGGTCGGAATGAGCAGTTCTTC. It translates to CATRGDRGRNEQFF.

This chain joins TRBV7-2 and TRBJ1-3; D is ambiguous. This CDR3 has 15 amino acids. Germline CDR1 reads SGHTA; CDR2 reads FQGNSA. Trimming shortened V by 3 bases and J by 0 bases, and 9 bases separated the two germline ends. CDR3 nucleotides: TGTGCCAGCAGCTTGCAGGCAGACTCTGGAAACACCATATATTTT. It specifies CASSLQADSGNTIYF.

Only one count was recorded for this clone. This CDR3 reads CASSLNQGNTIYF. The CDR3 nucleotides read TGTGCCAGCAGCTTGAATCAGGGAAACACCATATATTTT. The chain carries TRBV7-2 and TRBJ1-3; D is unresolved. Trimming stripped 3 bases from V and 4 bases from J, with 7 bases between. The CDR3 is made up of 13 amino acids. CDR1 and CDR2 (germline): SGHTA, FQGNSA.

The rearrangement joins TRBV18 to TRBJ1-2; tentative D call: TRBD1 (5 bases). Per the germline V gene, CDR1 is KGHSH and CDR2 is LQKENI. This CDR3 has 15 residues. V gave up 2 bases and J gave up 4 bases, with 14 bases separating them. In nucleotides, the CDR3 is TGTGCCAGCTCACCATTGAAGGGGATTGGCTATGGCTACACCTTC. This encodes CASSPLKGIGYGYTF.

This clone was observed a few times. This sequence joins TRBV5-1 and TRBJ1-6, with TRBD1 matching over 11 bases. The germline V gene has CDR1 SGHRS and CDR2 YFSETQ. Trimming took 7 bases from V and 7 from J; bases not matched to a gene: 4. CDR3 length: 14 amino acids. DNA of the CDR3: TGCGCCAGCGGCCGGGACAGGGGGAATTCACCCCTCCACTTT. It translates to CASGRDRGNSPLHF. Supplemented by reference TRBV5-1 and TRBJ1-6, the full variable domain reads KAGVTQTPRYLIKTRGQQVTLSCSPISGHRSVSWYQQTPGQGLQFLFEYFSETQRNKGNFPGRFSGRQFSNSRSEMNVSTLELGDSALYLCASGRDRGNSPLHFGNGTRLTVT.

The genes are TRBV5-1 and TRBJ2-1; 13 bases fit TRBD2. The germline CDR1 and CDR2 sequences are SGHRS and YFSETQ. The V segment lost 3 bases and the J segment 0 bases; nucleotides outside the gene matches: 24. CDR3 size: 24 residues. CDR3 loop: CASSWVTVKTTSGGAIVSYNEQFF. CDR3 bases: TGCGCCAGCAGCTGGGTGACAGTCAAAACTACTAGCGGGGGGGCTATTGTCTCCTACAATGAGCAGTTCTTC.